A selection of T cell receptor beta chains follows, all from one sample in a study of tumor-infiltrating lymphocytes in primary liver carcinoma. TCRdb re-called the multiplex PCR reads with MiXCR, one entry per CDR3 protein. The data hold approximately 120,000 distinct CDR3 sequences, with 64% observed a single time. The sequenced sample consisted of liver tumor tissue from sampling region 3. All receptors come from a woman in her fifties or sixties with primary liver carcinoma and hepatitis B virus infection. Both conserved end residues are part of each CDR3. A D gene is named only where the DNA matches it firmly. Not all rows give a size; the values are once, few, many and, for expanded clones, a class.

>.|TRBV7-9|TRBJ2-5|TRBD1
TGTGCCAGAAGCAGAGGACAGGGAGAGACCCAGTACTTC
CARSRGQGETQYF
>few|TRBV25-1|TRBJ2-7|TRBD1
TGTGCCAGCAGTGAGGGACAGGGGAGGTACGAGCAGTACTTC
CASSEGQGRYEQYF
>.|TRBV11-2|TRBJ2-1|TRBD2
TGTGCCAGCAGCCGCAGACAGGGGGGCGCGGGATTAGCGGGAGGGTCAGGATACAATGTGCAGTTCTTC
CASSRRQGGAGLAGGSGYNVQFF
>.|TRBV18|TRBJ2-2|TRBD2
TGTGCCAGCTCACCACCTAGCGGGGCGAACACCGGGGAGCTGGCTTTT
CASSPPSGANTGELAF
>many|TRBV4-2|TRBJ1-1|TRBD1
TGTGCCAGCAGCCACCTCAACAGGGGAAGGAGCACTGAAGCTTTCTTT
CASSHLNRGRSTEAFF
>.|TRBV24-1|TRBJ2-1|.
TGTGCCACCCAAAGTCCCTTAAATGAGCAGTTCTTC
CATQSPLNEQFF
>many|TRBV10-1|TRBJ1-1|TRBD1
TGCGCCAGCTCGGGACAGGTGAACACTGAAGCTTTCTTT
CASSGQVNTEAFF
>few|TRBV18|TRBJ1-1|.
TGTGCCAGCTCACCAGGGGGGAGGGCTGAAGCTTTCTTT
CASSPGGRAEAFF
>many|TRBV12-3/TRBV12-4|TRBJ2-3|TRBD1
TGTGCCAGCAGTTCTAGGACAGGTATCACAGATACGCAGTATTTT
CASSSRTGITDTQYF
>.|TRBV6-5|TRBJ1-1|TRBD1
TGTGCCAGCAGTGTGGACAGGGTCAACACTGAAGCTTTCTTT
CASSVDRVNTEAFF
>few|TRBV7-9|TRBJ2-3|TRBD2
TGTGCCAGCAGCTTTCGTCGAACCTCTGCGGGAGGGACCACTAGCACAGATACGCAGTATTTT
CASSFRRTSAGGTTSTDTQYF
>few|TRBV2|TRBJ2-7|TRBD2
TGTGCCAGCAGGGGGACTAGCGGGAGCGAGCAGCACTTC
CASRGTSGSEQHF